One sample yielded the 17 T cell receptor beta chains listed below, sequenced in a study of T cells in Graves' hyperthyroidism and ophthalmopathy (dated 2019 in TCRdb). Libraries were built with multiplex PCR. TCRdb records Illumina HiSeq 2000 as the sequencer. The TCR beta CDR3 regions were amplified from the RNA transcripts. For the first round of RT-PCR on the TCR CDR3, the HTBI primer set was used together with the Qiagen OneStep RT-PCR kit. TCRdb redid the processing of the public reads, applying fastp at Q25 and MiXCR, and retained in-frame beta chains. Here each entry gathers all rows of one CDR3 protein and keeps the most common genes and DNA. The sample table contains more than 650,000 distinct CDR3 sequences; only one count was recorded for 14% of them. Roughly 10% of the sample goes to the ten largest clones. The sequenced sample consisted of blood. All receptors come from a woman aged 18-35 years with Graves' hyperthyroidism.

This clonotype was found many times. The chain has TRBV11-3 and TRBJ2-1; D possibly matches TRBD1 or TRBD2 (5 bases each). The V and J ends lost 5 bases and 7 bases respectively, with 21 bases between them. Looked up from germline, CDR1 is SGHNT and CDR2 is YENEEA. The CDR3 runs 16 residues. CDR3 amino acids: CASSPRRDLRGNEQFF. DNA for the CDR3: TGTGCCAGCAGCCCTCGAAGGGACCTTCGAGGAAATGAGCAGTTCTTC.

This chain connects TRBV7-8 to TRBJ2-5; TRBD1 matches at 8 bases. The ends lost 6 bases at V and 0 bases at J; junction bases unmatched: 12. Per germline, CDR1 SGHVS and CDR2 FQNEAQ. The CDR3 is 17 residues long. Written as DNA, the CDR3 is TGTGCCAGCAGGCGAATCGACAGGGGACGGTACCAAGAGACCCAGTACTTC. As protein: CASRRIDRGRYQETQYF.

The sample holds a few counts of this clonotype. This chain's CDR3 is CASSLLAGVGETQYF. The CDR3 DNA follows: TGTGCCAGCAGCTTACTAGCGGGAGTAGGAGAGACCCAGTACTTC. V usage is TRBV7-3 and J usage is TRBJ2-5, with TRBD2 identical over 10 bases. From germline, CDR1 is SGHTA and CDR2 FQGTGA. V shed 2 bases, J shed 4 bases, and the junction held 4 bases outside the gene matches. CDR3 size: 15 residues.

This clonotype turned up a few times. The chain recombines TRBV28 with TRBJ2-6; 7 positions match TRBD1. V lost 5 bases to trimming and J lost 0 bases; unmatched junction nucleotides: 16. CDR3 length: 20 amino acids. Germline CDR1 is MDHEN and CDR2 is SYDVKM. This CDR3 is CASSPPPDRVIFSGANVLTF. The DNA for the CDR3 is TGTGCCAGCAGTCCACCTCCCGACAGGGTTATATTCTCTGGGGCCAACGTCCTGACTTTC. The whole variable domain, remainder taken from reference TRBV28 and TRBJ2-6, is DVKVTQSSRYLVKRTGEKVFLECVQDMDHENMFWYRQDPGLGLRLIYFSYDVKMKEKGDIPEGYSVSREKKERFSLILESASTNQTSMYLCASSPPPDRVIFSGANVLTFGAGSRLTVL.

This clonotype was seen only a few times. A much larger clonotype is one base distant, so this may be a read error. In DNA form, the CDR3 reads TGTGCCAGCAGCTGGACCGGGACCTCCCCCTATGGCTACACCTTC. This gives the protein CASSWTGTSPYGYTF. The chain has TRBV5-5 and TRBJ1-2, with TRBD1 as a possible D gene (5 bases). The CDR3 loop spans 15 amino acids. V was cut by 3 bases and J by 4 bases, with 16 bases left in between. The germline CDR1 and CDR2 sequences are SGHKS and YYEKEE (reference sequence).

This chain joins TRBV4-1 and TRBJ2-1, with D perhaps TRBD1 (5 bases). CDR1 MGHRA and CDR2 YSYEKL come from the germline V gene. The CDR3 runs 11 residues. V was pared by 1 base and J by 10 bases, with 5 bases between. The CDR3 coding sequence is TGCGCCAGCAGCCAAGGGACAGAGCAGTTCTTC. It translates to CASSQGTEQFF.

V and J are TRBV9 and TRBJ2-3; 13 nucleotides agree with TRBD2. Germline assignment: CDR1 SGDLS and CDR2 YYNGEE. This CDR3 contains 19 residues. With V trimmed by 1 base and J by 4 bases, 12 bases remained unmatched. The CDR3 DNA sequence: TGTGCCAGCAGCGTATCGGCACCGACTAGCGGGAGGTGGGCAGATACGCAGTATTTT. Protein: CASSVSAPTSGRWADTQYF.

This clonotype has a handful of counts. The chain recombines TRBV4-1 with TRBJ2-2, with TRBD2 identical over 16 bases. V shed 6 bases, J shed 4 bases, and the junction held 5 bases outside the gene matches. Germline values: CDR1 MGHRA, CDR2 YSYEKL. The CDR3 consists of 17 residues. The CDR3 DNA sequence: TGCGCCAGCAGGGGACTAGCGGGAGGGCCGGTCACCGGGGAGCTGTTTTTT. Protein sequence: CASRGLAGGPVTGELFF.

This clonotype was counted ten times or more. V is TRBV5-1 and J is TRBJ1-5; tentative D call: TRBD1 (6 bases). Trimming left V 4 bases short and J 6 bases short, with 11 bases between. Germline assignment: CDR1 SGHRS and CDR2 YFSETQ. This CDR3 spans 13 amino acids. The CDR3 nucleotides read TGCGCCAGCAGCATCGCAGGGGTTCAGCCCCAGCATTTT. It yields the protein CASSIAGVQPQHF.

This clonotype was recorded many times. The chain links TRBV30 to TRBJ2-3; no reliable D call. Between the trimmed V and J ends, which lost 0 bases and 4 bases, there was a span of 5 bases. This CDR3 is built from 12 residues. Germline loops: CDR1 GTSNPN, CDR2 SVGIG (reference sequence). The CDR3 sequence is CAWSVNPDTQYF. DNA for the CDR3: TGTGCCTGGAGTGTAAACCCAGATACGCAGTATTTT.

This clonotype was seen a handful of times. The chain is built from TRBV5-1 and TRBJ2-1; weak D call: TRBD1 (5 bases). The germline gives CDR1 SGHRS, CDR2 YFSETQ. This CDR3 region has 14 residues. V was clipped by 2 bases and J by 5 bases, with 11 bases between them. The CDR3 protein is CASSLRTPNNEQFF. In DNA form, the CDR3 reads TGCGCCAGCAGCTTAAGGACACCCAACAATGAGCAGTTCTTC.

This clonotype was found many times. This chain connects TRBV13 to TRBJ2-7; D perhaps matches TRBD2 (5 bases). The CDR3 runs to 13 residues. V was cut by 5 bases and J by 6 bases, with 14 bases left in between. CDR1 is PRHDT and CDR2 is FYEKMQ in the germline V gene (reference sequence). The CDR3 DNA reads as TGTGCCAGCAGCCCTACTTCCCGGGGCGAGCAGTACTTC. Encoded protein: CASSPTSRGEQYF.

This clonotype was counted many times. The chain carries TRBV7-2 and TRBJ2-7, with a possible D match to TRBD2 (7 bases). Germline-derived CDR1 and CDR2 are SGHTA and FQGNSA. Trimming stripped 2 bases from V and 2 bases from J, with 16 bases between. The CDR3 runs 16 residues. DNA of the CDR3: TGTGCCAGCAGCTTATTAGGAGGGGGGGGAACCTACGAGCAGTACTTC. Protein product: CASSLLGGGGTYEQYF.

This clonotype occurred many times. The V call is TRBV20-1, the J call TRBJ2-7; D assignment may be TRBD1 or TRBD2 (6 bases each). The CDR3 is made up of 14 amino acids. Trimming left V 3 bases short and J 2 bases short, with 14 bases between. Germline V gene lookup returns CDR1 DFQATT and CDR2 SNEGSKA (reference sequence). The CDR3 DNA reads TGCAGTGCTAGTCGACAGGCGGGGACCTACGAGCAGTACTTC. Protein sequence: CSASRQAGTYEQYF.

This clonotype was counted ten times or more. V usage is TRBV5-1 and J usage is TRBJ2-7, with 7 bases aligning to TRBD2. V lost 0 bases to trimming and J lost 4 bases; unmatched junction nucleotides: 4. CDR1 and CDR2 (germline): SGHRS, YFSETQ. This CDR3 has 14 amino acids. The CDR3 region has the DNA TGCGCCAGCAGCTTGGAGGGACTACCATACGAGCAGTACTTC. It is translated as CASSLEGLPYEQYF.

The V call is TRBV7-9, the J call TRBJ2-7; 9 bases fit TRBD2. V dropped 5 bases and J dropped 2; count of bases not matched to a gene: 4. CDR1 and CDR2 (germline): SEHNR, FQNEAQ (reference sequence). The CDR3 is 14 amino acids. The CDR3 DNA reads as TGTGCCAGCAGCGAATTAGCGGGGGCCTACGAGCAGTACTTC. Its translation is CASSELAGAYEQYF.

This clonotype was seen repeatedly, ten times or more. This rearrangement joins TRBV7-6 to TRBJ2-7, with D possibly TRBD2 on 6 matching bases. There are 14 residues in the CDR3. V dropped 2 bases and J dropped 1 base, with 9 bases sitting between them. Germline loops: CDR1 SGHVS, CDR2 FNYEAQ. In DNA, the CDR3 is TGTGCCAGCAGCTTATTCGGGGGATCCTACGAGCAGTACTTC. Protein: CASSLFGGSYEQYF.